This passage covers 16 T cell receptor beta chains from one sample sequenced in a study of cytomegalovirus exposure and HLA in healthy donors. Clones were sequenced by immunoSEQ multiplex PCR, and TCRdb holds only the in-frame ones, with some missing. The data show 200,000 or so clones, just over 90% seen once. The sequenced material came from PBMCs. Receptor source: a woman in her late teens or twenties in good health and CMV-seronegative.

This clone was seen more than once but under ten times. This chain uses TRBV9 with TRBJ2-7; weak D call: TRBD2 (6 bases). Trimming left V 0 bases short and J 5 bases short, with 12 bases between. This CDR3 spans 14 amino acids. Germline V lookup: CDR1 SGDLS, CDR2 YYNGEE. DNA for the CDR3: TGTGCCAGCAGCGTAGGTCGGGAGAACCACGAGCAGTACTTC. Amino acid sequence: CASSVGRENHEQYF.

The V gene is TRBV29-1, the J gene TRBJ2-3, with D tentatively TRBD2 (5 bases). Germline V gene sequence: CDR1 SQVTM, CDR2 ANQGSEA. V was cut by 4 bases and J by 10 bases, with 15 bases left in between. This CDR3 spans 12 amino acids. CDR3 DNA: TGCAGCGTTGTCCTTCCTAGCAGCGCGCAGTATTTT. Its protein is CSVVLPSSAQYF.

In its sample, this clone was seen once. Written as DNA, the CDR3 is TGTGCCAGCAGTCGACTAGAGGGGGCGGATACGCAGTATTTT. Translating gives CASSRLEGADTQYF. The chain employs TRBV2 and TRBJ2-3, with D perhaps matching TRBD1 (7 bases). Germline-derived CDR1 and CDR2 are SNHLY and FYNNEI. V was pared by 5 bases and J by 6 bases, with 15 bases between. The CDR3 extends over 14 amino acids.

This clone was observed a single time. The chain employs TRBV29-1 and TRBJ1-1, with 8 bases matching TRBD1. The CDR3 extends over 14 amino acids. Germline loops: CDR1 SQVTM, CDR2 ANQGSEA. This CDR3 reads CSCKGWTGSTEAFF. In nucleotides, the CDR3 is TGCAGTTGTAAGGGTTGGACAGGGTCGACTGAAGCTTTCTTT.

J is TRBJ2-1 and V is TRBV6-5, with 7 bases fitting TRBD2. After removal of 2 bases from V and 8 bases from J, the junction contained 9 bases not matched to a gene. CDR1 and CDR2 (germline): MNHEY, SVGAGI. The CDR3 sequence is 15 residues long. In DNA, the CDR3 is TGTGCCAGCAGTTACGGAATAGCGGGTTCCCATGAGCAGTTCTTC. Translation gives CASSYGIAGSHEQFF.

The chain recombines TRBV11-2 with TRBJ2-5, with a possible D match to TRBD2 (6 bases). The germline CDR1 and CDR2 sequences are SGHAT and FQNNGV. Deletions cut 4 bases from V and 3 bases from J, with 6 bases between. The CDR3 contains 12 residues. CDR3 region: CASSWEEETQYF. The CDR3 bases are TGTGCCAGCAGCTGGGAGGAAGAGACCCAGTACTTC. Full variable domain (outside the CDR3, taken from reference TRBV11-2 and TRBJ2-5): EAGVAQSPRYKIIEKRQSVAFWCNPISGHATLYWYQQILGQGPKLLIQFQNNGVVDDSQLPKDRFSAERLKGVDSTLKIQPAKLEDSAVYLCASSWEEETQYFGPGTRLLVL.

This chain connects TRBV19 to TRBJ2-1, with TRBD2 matching over 7 bases. CDR3 size: 15 residues. Per the germline V gene, CDR1 is LNHDA and CDR2 is SQIVND (reference sequence). V lost 4 bases and J lost 2; bases outside the gene matches: 5. The CDR3 protein is CASSTRTRAYNEQFF. CDR3 sequence (DNA): TGTGCCAGTAGTACTCGGACTAGAGCCTACAATGAGCAGTTCTTC. Together with reference TRBV19 and TRBJ2-1, the CDR3 gives the full variable domain: DGGITQSPKYLFRKEGQNVTLSCEQNLNHDAMYWYRQDPGQGLRLIYYSQIVNDFQKGDIAEGYSVSREKKESFPLTVTSAQKNPTAFYLCASSTRTRAYNEQFFGPGTRLTVL.

This clone has only a few counts. The chain recombines TRBV5-1 with TRBJ1-2, with a tentative D call TRBD1 (6 bases). V was cut by 0 bases and J by 8 bases, with 14 bases left in between. This CDR3 has 14 amino acids. Looked up from germline, CDR1 is SGHRS and CDR2 is YFSETQ. In DNA, the CDR3 is TGCGCCAGCAGCTTGGCCGCGGGGGGCGAGGGCTACACCTTC. Its protein is CASSLAAGGEGYTF.

This rearrangement joins TRBV9 to TRBJ2-1; 11 bases align to TRBD2. After removal of 0 bases from V and 6 bases from J, the junction contained 8 bases not matched to a gene. The CDR3 contains 17 residues. Germline V gives CDR1 SGDLS, CDR2 YYNGEE. CDR3 DNA: TGTGCCAGCAGCGTAGTGGCTAGCGGGAGGATTGGCAATGAGCAGTTCTTC. As protein: CASSVVASGRIGNEQFF.

The chain uses TRBV5-4 and TRBJ2-3, with D possibly being TRBD2 (7 bases). This CDR3 has 15 amino acids. Germline lookup yields CDR1 SGHNT and CDR2 YYREEE (reference sequence). The V end was cut by 3 bases, the J end by 4 bases, with 15 bases between. CDR3 in DNA: TGTGCCAGCAGCTCTGAGGGAGGGGGGGCAGATACGCAGTATTTT. It translates to CASSSEGGGADTQYF.

The chain links TRBV6-6 to TRBJ2-1; TRBD2 might be the D (6 bases). The CDR3 has 14 residues. V was cut by 5 bases and J by 0 bases, with 8 bases left in between. Germline lookup yields CDR1 MNHNY and CDR2 SVGAGI (reference sequence). CDR3: CASSLSGSYNEQFF. The CDR3 coding sequence is TGTGCCAGCAGTCTTAGCGGCTCCTACAATGAGCAGTTCTTC.

This clone was counted between two and nine times. The chain couples TRBV6-5 to TRBJ2-1; a weak D match, TRBD2 (6 bases). The germline V gene has CDR1 MNHEY and CDR2 SVGAGI. V was shortened by 2 bases and J by 4 bases, with 9 bases between the two germline ends. This CDR3 is 14 amino acids long. The CDR3 DNA is TGTGCCAGCAGTTACCCCGGAGGGTACAATGAGCAGTTCTTC. Translation: CASSYPGGYNEQFF.

The chain has TRBV7-6 and TRBJ2-7; 7 nucleotides align to TRBD1. Germline trimming cut 2 bases from V and 2 bases from J; bases unmatched to any gene: 3. CDR1 is SGHVS, CDR2 FNYEAQ, per germline. The CDR3 consists of 14 residues. DNA for the CDR3: TGTGCCAGCAGCTTACCCGACAGGGCCTACGAGCAGTACTTC. Its protein is CASSLPDRAYEQYF.

The rearrangement links TRBV10-3 to TRBJ2-5; D possibly corresponds to TRBD1 (6 bases). V was cut by 2 bases and J by 7 bases, with 14 bases left in between. The germline V gene has CDR1 ENHRY and CDR2 SYGVKD. CDR3 length: 14 residues. The CDR3 here is CAISENRDDGTQYF. Written as DNA, the CDR3 is TGTGCCATCAGTGAGAACAGGGACGACGGGACCCAGTACTTC.

The CDR3 nucleotides are TGTGCCGGAACAGGCCTCAATGAAAAACTGTTTTTT. Translating it yields CAGTGLNEKLFF. The V call is TRBV30, the J call TRBJ1-4; TRBD1 might be the D (5 bases). The CDR3 has 12 residues. Germline CDR1 is GTSNPN and CDR2 is SVGIG (reference sequence). The germline V and J ends were trimmed by 8 bases and 5 bases, with 12 bases remaining between them.

A few counts support this clone. The genes are TRBV25-1 and TRBJ2-5, with 11 positions matching TRBD1. This CDR3 region has 17 residues. From germline, CDR1 is MGHDK and CDR2 SYGVNS. Germline trimming cut 1 base from V and 1 base from J; bases unmatched to any gene: 5. CDR3 DNA sequence: TGTGCCAGCAGTGAATCTCAGGGACAGGGGGTCCAAGAGACCCAGTACTTC. It codes for CASSESQGQGVQETQYF.